This T cell receptor beta chain stems from a study of CD8 T cells in ankylosing spondylitis. TCRdb passed the 5' RACE reads through MiXCR, listing each CDR3 protein once. The sample includes approximately 110,000 distinct CDR3 sequences, approximately 25% of them seen just once. The V segment lost 5 bases and the J segment 3 bases; nucleotides outside the gene matches: 4. Germline CDR1 SGHTA, CDR2 FQGNSA. The CDR3 length is 15 residues. The chain is built from TRBV7-2 and TRBJ2-1, with 10 positions matching TRBD1. The TCR comes from a male donor with ankylosing spondylitis. What was sequenced was synovial fluid, either unsorted or a sorted T cell fraction (not recorded which). The CDR3 reads CASSPGQGHYNEQFF. CDR3 nucleotides: TGTGCCAGCAGCCCGGGACAGGGGCACTACAATGAGCAGTTCTTC.